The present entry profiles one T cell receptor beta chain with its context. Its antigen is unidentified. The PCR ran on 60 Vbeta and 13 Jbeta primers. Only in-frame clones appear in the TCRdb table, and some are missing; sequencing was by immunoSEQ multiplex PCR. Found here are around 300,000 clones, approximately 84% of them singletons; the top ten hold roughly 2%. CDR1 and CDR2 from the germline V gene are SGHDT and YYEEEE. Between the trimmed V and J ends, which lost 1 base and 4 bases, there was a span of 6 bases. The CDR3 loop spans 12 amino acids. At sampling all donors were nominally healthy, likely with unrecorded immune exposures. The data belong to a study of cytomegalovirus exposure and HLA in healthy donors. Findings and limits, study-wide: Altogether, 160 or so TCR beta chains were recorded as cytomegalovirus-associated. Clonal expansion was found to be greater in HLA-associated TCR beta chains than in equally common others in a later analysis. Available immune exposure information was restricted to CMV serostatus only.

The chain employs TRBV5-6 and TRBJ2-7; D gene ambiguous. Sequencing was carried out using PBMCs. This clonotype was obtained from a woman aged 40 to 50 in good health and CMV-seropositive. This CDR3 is CASSLSPYEQYF. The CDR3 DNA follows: TGTGCCAGCAGCTTGTCTCCGTACGAGCAGTACTTC.